The present TCR beta chain was sequenced within a study of identical twins. Study-level results: Zero-insertion analyses could be partly confounded by invariant MAIT and iNKT cells. The analysis was cross-sectional rather than longitudinal within donors. Twins shared out-of-frame alpha sequences with excess low generation probability.

This clonotype has only a few counts. Its antigen is still unknown. CDR1 is SGHAT, CDR2 FQNNGV, per germline. This CDR3 comprises 15 residues. The V gene end was trimmed by 0 bases and the J gene end by 7 bases; junction bases not matched to a gene: 6. TCRdb re-analysed the 5' RACE reads in MiXCR, keeping a single row per CDR3 protein. This table holds a few hundred thousand distinct CDR3 sequences, just under 9.5% found once. The data also belong to a second study, concerning yellow fever vaccine responses in identical twins.

V is TRBV11-2 and J is TRBJ2-1, with TRBD2 matching over 7 bases. The sample consisted of CD8+ T cells sorted from blood. This sequence was found in a woman aged 18-29 years in good health. Here the CDR3 reads CASSLEGGYTNEQFF. CDR3 coding DNA: TGTGCCAGCAGCTTAGAGGGAGGGTACACGAATGAGCAGTTCTTC.